This entry is about one T cell receptor beta chain. Germline CDR1 reads SEHNR; CDR2 reads FQNEAQ (reference sequence). With V trimmed by 5 bases and J by 6 bases, 4 bases remained unmatched. The CDR3 length is 13 residues. The record originates from a study of graft-versus-host responses after intestinal transplantation. This table comes from immunoSEQ multiplex PCR, and its TCRdb copy is limited to in-frame clones, with some not included. The sample includes 1,500 to 2,000 clones, approximately 94% of them seen just once. The chain has TRBV7-9 and TRBJ2-3, with 8 bases fitting TRBD1. Sample: PBMCs, taken 16 days after intestinal transplant. The receptor's source is a human patient who received an intestinal transplant, so some T cells may come from the graft donor. The CDR3 region has the DNA TGTGCCAGCAGCAGGACAGGGCGGGATACGCAGTATTTT. Residues: CASSRTGRDTQYF.